Presented here are 14 T cell receptor beta chains from one specimen sequenced in a study of T-cell memory formation after mild COVID-19. TCRdb independently ran MiXCR on the 5' RACE reads; one entry per CDR3 protein. The top ten hold roughly 4% of the sample, which has more than 150,000 distinct CDR3 sequences, 15% to 20% seen once. Sequencing input: PBMCs or a T cell subset sorted from them (not recorded which). The receptors originated from a man aged 18 to 35 who had mild COVID-19 (a few samples of this study predate the infection). Cell type and time point are not known.

The chain carries TRBV5-1 and TRBJ2-3, with 9 positions matching TRBD2. Germline CDR1 reads SGHRS; CDR2 reads YFSETQ. The CDR3 spans 15 residues. V lost 6 bases to trimming and J lost 0 bases; unmatched junction nucleotides: 5. CDR3 amino acids: CASTGTSLSTDTQYF. The CDR3 nucleotides read TGCGCCAGCACCGGGACTAGCCTTAGCACAGATACGCAGTATTTT.

This chain joins TRBV29-1 and TRBJ1-1; the D is unclear. V lost 1 base and J 8 bases, leaving 14 bases between the germline ends. Germline CDR1 and CDR2: SQVTM and ANQGSEA. This CDR3 is 13 amino acids long. CDR3 region: CSVEGPNSVEAFF. The DNA for the CDR3 is TGCAGCGTTGAAGGTCCCAATTCCGTAGAAGCTTTCTTT.

This clonotype has just a few counts. The V gene is TRBV7-2, the J gene TRBJ2-3, with 10 bases matching TRBD1. The CDR3 is 17 amino acids. CDR1 is SGHTA and CDR2 is FQGNSA in the germline V gene. Trimming at V came to 0 bases and at J to 5 bases, leaving 8 bases not matched to a gene. CDR3 sequence reads: CASSLAGWGQGIDTQYF. CDR3 DNA: TGTGCCAGCAGCTTAGCTGGTTGGGGACAGGGGATAGATACGCAGTATTTT.

The rearrangement links TRBV6-4 to TRBJ1-1, with no clear D. The germline V gene has CDR1 MRHNA and CDR2 SNTAGT. Trimming removed 5 bases at V and 11 bases at J, with 9 bases between. The length of the CDR3 is 10 residues. The CDR3 sequence: CASSRSLAFF. For the CDR3, the DNA is TGTGCCAGCAGTCGGAGCTTGGCTTTCTTT.

The chain uses TRBV7-2 and TRBJ2-1; no clear D. This CDR3 is 14 amino acids long. Trimming removed 4 bases at V and 8 bases at J, with 15 bases between. The germline CDR1 and CDR2 sequences are SGHTA and FQGNSA. The CDR3: CASSYYPVVDEQFF. Written as DNA, the CDR3 is TGTGCCAGCAGCTATTACCCCGTCGTCGATGAGCAGTTCTTC.

The rearrangement joins TRBV9 to TRBJ2-2; D not certain. The CDR3 totals 12 residues. The germline V gene encodes CDR1 SGDLS and CDR2 YYNGEE. Trimming shortened V by 1 base and J by 7 bases, and 5 bases separated the two germline ends. The CDR3 DNA reads TGTGCCAGCAGCGTACAGAACGGGGAGCTGTTTTTT. Translating gives CASSVQNGELFF.

The genes are TRBV4-3 and TRBJ2-1; no reliable D call. Deletions cut 1 base from V and 3 bases from J, with 16 bases between. This CDR3 has 17 residues. The germline V gene encodes CDR1 LGHNA and CDR2 YSLEER. Here the CDR3 reads CASSQVLTRGLYNEQFF. CDR3 nucleotide sequence: TGCGCCAGCAGCCAAGTTCTGACGAGAGGCCTCTACAATGAGCAGTTCTTC.

The chain has TRBV12-5 and TRBJ2-1, with TRBD2 as a possible D gene (6 bases). Trimming took off 2 bases at V and 5 bases at J, with 19 bases between the two ends. The CDR3 loop spans 17 amino acids. The germline CDR1 and CDR2 sequences are LGHNT and FRNRAP. CDR3 in DNA: TGTGCTAGTGGTTTGAAAGTTTGGGGGGAAAGTCACAATGAGCAGTTCTTC. Its protein is CASGLKVWGESHNEQFF.

This clonotype occurred a few times. This chain uses TRBV7-9 with TRBJ2-2; D gene ambiguous. Trimming left V 1 base short and J 4 bases short, with 13 bases between. Germline V gene data show CDR1 as SEHNR and CDR2 as FQNEAQ (reference sequence). The CDR3 runs to 16 residues. This CDR3 is CASSLGPPRPTGELFF. As DNA, the CDR3 is TGTGCCAGCAGCTTAGGGCCCCCGAGGCCCACCGGGGAGCTGTTTTTT. The variable domain in full, with the rest retrieved from reference TRBV7-9 and TRBJ2-2, is DTGVSQNPRHKITKRGQNVTFRCDPISEHNRLYWYRQTLGQGPEFLTYFQNEAQLEKSRLLSDRFSAERPKGSFSTLEIQRTEQGDSAMYLCASSLGPPRPTGELFFGEGSRLTVL.

This sequence joins TRBV6-4 and TRBJ2-7, with TRBD1 matching 10 bases. This CDR3 contains 15 residues. V trimming: 10 bases; J trimming: 3 bases; junction bases outside the gene matches: 12. Germline V lookup: CDR1 MRHNA, CDR2 SNTAGT. Written as DNA, the CDR3 is TGTGCCAACACTACGGGGACAGGGGAATTCTACGAGCAGTACTTC. This translates into CANTTGTGEFYEQYF.

This clonotype showed up many times. This sequence joins TRBV29-1 and TRBJ1-1; 10 nucleotides align to TRBD1. The CDR3 runs to 13 residues. Per germline, CDR1 SQVTM and CDR2 ANQGSEA. V lost 7 bases, J lost 4 bases, and 6 bases stayed unmatched. CDR3 DNA: TGCAGCGCAGGACAGGGGGTAGCCACTGAAGCTTTCTTT. It codes for CSAGQGVATEAFF.

The table lists this clonotype with a few counts. The V gene is TRBV20-1, the J gene TRBJ2-2; 8 bases fit TRBD2. J gave up 8 bases and V 0 bases, and 11 bases lay outside the gene matches. This CDR3 is built from 16 residues. The germline V gene has CDR1 DFQATT and CDR2 SNEGSKA (reference sequence). The CDR3 is CSARDPIGGVRGELFF. The CDR3 region has the DNA TGCAGTGCTAGAGACCCCATCGGGGGGGTTAGGGGGGAGCTGTTTTTT.

This clonotype has at least ten counts. At one of its ends the junction is not consistent with the germline gene, which may arise from a read error. The V gene is TRBV7-9, the J gene TRBJ1-2, with D hard to call. Germline assignment: CDR1 SEHNR and CDR2 FQNEAQ (reference sequence). This CDR3 is 13 amino acids long. The CDR3 reads CASSLGQNYGYTF. The CDR3 DNA sequence: TGTGCCAGCAGTTTAGGGCAGAACTATGGCTACACCTTC.

This clonotype was detected only a few times. The chain uses TRBV5-1 and TRBJ2-3; 7 bases are a match to TRBD1. J lost 5 bases, V lost 4 bases, and 7 bases had no gene match. Germline CDR1 is SGHRS and CDR2 is YFSETQ. The CDR3 runs 14 residues. The CDR3 DNA reads TGCGCCAGCAGCGCAGACAGGGATCAAGATACGCAGTATTTT. It codes for CASSADRDQDTQYF.